Following are 9 T cell receptor beta chains from one sample sequenced in a study of CD8 T cells in Susac syndrome. It was with random hexamers that roughly 0.5 to 1 ug RNA was reverse transcribed. TCRdb passed the immunoSEQ multiplex PCR reads through MiXCR, listing each CDR3 protein once. This repertoire shows 400,000 to 550,000 distinct CDR3 sequences, 75% to 90% found once; its top ten account for 0.09% to 0.15%. Sequenced: CD8+ T cells from PBMCs. The source is a human donor with multiple sclerosis.

V gene TRBV24-1 combines with J gene TRBJ2-5, with D maybe TRBD1 (6 bases). The CDR3 length is 16 residues. Trimming removed 4 bases from V and 3 bases from J, with 17 bases in between. The germline gives CDR1 KGHDR, CDR2 SFDVKD. This chain's CDR3 is CATSDPRQDFEETQYF. The DNA of the CDR3 is TGTGCCACCAGTGACCCCAGACAGGATTTTGAAGAGACCCAGTACTTC.

V gene TRBV11-2 combines with J gene TRBJ2-7; D may be TRBD1 (6 bases). CDR1 is SGHAT and CDR2 is FQNNGV in the germline V gene. V was clipped by 5 bases and J by 0 bases, with 17 bases between them. The CDR3 is 16 residues long. The DNA for the CDR3 is TGTGCCAGCAGCCCAAGCCCCCAGGGGAGCTCCTACGAGCAGTACTTC. Protein: CASSPSPQGSSYEQYF. Filled out from reference TRBV11-2 and TRBJ2-7, the complete variable domain reads EAGVAQSPRYKIIEKRQSVAFWCNPISGHATLYWYQQILGQGPKLLIQFQNNGVVDDSQLPKDRFSAERLKGVDSTLKIQPAKLEDSAVYLCASSPSPQGSSYEQYFGPGTRLTVT.

The CDR3 here is CASTSTGRGRPQHF. CDR3 bases: TGTGCCAGCACCTCGACAGGCCGGGGGAGGCCCCAGCATTTT. The gene calls are TRBV28 and TRBJ1-5; tentative D call: TRBD1 (6 bases). Between the trimmed V and J ends, which lost 7 bases and 9 bases, there was a span of 19 bases. CDR3 length: 14 amino acids. Germline CDR1 reads MDHEN; CDR2 reads SYDVKM. Full variable domain (outside the CDR3, taken from reference TRBV28 and TRBJ1-5): DVKVTQSSRYLVKRTGEKVFLECVQDMDHENMFWYRQDPGLGLRLIYFSYDVKMKEKGDIPEGYSVSREKKERFSLILESASTNQTSMYLCASTSTGRGRPQHFGDGTRLSIL.

The chain is built from TRBV9 and TRBJ2-1; perhaps TRBD1 as D (6 bases). Germline values: CDR1 SGDLS, CDR2 YYNGEE. Trimming stripped 5 bases from V and 10 bases from J, with 13 bases between. The CDR3 is made up of 12 amino acids. The CDR3 here is CASSGQSLEQFF. The CDR3 coding sequence is TGTGCCAGCAGTGGACAGAGCTTGGAGCAGTTCTTC.

This sequence joins TRBV23-1 and TRBJ1-1, with TRBD1 as a possible D gene (5 bases). TRBV23-1 is filed as an ORF, its function uncertain. The CDR3 loop spans 18 amino acids. The V end lost 6 bases, the J end lost 1 base, and 24 bases lay between the germline ends. CDR3 protein: CASRTRGSQPTENTEAFF. In DNA form, the CDR3 reads TGCGCCAGCAGGACGCGGGGCAGTCAACCTACCGAGAACACTGAAGCTTTCTTT.

The chain recombines TRBV7-3 with TRBJ1-1; TRBD1 agrees at 7 bases. This CDR3 region has 16 residues. Germline CDR1 and CDR2: SGHTA and FQGTGA. After removal of 5 bases from V and 2 bases from J, the junction contained 11 bases not matched to a gene. The CDR3 protein is CASSLTGVPSNTEAFF. CDR3 nucleotides: TGTGCCAGCAGCCTCACAGGGGTGCCAAGTAACACTGAAGCTTTCTTT.

The genes are TRBV3-1 and TRBJ1-1, with TRBD1 matching over 10 bases. CDR3 size: 16 residues. CDR1 is LGHDT and CDR2 is YNNKEL in the germline V gene (reference sequence). Losses at the gene ends were 4 bases for V and 3 bases for J; bases not matched to a gene: 8. The CDR3 sequence is CASSPESGTGDTEAFF. The CDR3 DNA reads TGTGCCAGCAGCCCCGAGTCCGGGACAGGGGACACTGAAGCTTTCTTT.

The CDR3 loop reads CASSQEQGAVTEAFF. The CDR3 DNA follows: TGCGCCAGCAGCCAAGAGCAGGGGGCTGTCACTGAAGCTTTCTTT. This chain connects TRBV4-1 to TRBJ1-1; 8 nucleotides line up with TRBD1. Looked up from germline, CDR1 is MGHRA and CDR2 is YSYEKL. The V segment lost 0 bases and the J segment 4 bases; nucleotides outside the gene matches: 4. The CDR3 is 15 amino acids.

This chain connects TRBV2 to TRBJ1-1; TRBD1 might be the D (6 bases). This CDR3 spans 15 amino acids. Per the germline V gene, CDR1 is SNHLY and CDR2 is FYNNEI. V was shortened by 6 bases and J by 1 base, with 15 bases between the two germline ends. The CDR3 sequence is CASRYTGQSNTEAFF. Written as DNA, the CDR3 is TGTGCCAGCAGATATACCGGACAGTCGAACACTGAAGCTTTCTTT.